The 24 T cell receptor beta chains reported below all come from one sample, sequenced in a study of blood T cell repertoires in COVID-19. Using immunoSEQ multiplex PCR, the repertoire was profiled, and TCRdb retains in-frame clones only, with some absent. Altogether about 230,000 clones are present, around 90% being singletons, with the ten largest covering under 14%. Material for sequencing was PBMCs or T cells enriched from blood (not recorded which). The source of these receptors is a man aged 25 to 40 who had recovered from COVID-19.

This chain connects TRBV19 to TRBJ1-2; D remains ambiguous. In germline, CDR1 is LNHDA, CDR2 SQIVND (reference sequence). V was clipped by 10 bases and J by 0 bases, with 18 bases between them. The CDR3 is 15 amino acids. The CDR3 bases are TGTGCCATCCGGCATGTGGGGAGTACTAACTATGGCTACACCTTC. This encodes CAIRHVGSTNYGYTF. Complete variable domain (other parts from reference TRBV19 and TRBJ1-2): DGGITQSPKYLFRKEGQNVTLSCEQNLNHDAMYWYRQDPGQGLRLIYYSQIVNDFQKGDIAEGYSVSREKKESFPLTVTSAQKNPTAFYLCAIRHVGSTNYGYTFGSGTRLTVV.

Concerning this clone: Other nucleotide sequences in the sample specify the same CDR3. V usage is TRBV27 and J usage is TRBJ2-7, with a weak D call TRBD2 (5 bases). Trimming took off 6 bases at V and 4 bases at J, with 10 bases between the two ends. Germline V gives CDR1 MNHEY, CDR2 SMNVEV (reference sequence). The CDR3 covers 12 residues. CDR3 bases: TGTGCCAGCAGACTAGGGCGTTACGAGCAGTACTTC. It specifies CASRLGRYEQYF.

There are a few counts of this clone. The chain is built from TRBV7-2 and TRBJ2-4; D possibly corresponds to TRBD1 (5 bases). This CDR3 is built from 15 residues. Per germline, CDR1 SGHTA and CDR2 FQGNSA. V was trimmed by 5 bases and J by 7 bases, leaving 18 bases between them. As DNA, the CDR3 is TGTGCCAGCAGCCTTGAGGTGGGGCCGTTGAACATTCAGTACTTC. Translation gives CASSLEVGPLNIQYF.

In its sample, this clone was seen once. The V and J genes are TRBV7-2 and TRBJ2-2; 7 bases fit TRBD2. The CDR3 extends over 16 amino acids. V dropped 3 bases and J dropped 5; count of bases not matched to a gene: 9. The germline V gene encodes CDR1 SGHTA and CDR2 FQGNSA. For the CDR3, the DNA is TGTGCCAGCAGCTTCAGGAGCGGGGTCGGAACCGGGGAGCTGTTTTTT. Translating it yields CASSFRSGVGTGELFF.

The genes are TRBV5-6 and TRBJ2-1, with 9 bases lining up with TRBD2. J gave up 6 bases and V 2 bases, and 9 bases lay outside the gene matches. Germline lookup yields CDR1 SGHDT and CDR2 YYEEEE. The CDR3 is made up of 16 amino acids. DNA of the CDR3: TGTGCCAGCAGCTTATACCGTCGACTAGCGGTCAATGAGCAGTTCTTC. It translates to CASSLYRRLAVNEQFF. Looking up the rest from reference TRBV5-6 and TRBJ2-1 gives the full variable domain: DAGVTQSPTHLIKTRGQQVTLRCSPKSGHDTVSWYQQALGQGPQFIFQYYEEEERQRGNFPDRFSGHQFPNYSSELNVNALLLGDSALYLCASSLYRRLAVNEQFFGPGTRLTVL.

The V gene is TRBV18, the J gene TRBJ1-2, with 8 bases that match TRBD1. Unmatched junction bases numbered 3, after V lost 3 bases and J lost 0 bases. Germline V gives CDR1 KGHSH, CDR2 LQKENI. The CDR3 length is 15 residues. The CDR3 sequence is CASSPQGATNYGYTF. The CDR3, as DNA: TGTGCCAGCTCACCCCAGGGGGCTACTAACTATGGCTACACCTTC. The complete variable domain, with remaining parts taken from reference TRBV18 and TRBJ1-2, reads NAGVMQNPRHLVRRRGQEARLRCSPMKGHSHVYWYRQLPEEGLKFMVYLQKENIIDESGMPKERFSAEFPKEGPSILRIQQVVRGDSAAYFCASSPQGATNYGYTFGSGTRLTVV.

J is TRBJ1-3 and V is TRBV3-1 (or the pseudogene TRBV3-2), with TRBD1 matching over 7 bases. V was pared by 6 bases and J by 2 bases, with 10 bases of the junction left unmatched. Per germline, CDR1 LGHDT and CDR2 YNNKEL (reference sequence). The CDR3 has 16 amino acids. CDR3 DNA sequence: TGTGCCAGCAGACCGGGGACAGCAAACACTGGAAACACCATATATTTT. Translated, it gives CASRPGTANTGNTIYF.

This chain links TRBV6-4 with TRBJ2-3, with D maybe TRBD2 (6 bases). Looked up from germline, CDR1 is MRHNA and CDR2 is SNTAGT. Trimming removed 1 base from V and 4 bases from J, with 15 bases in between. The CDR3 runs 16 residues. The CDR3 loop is CASSDWRDGEADTQYF. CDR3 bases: TGTGCCAGCAGTGACTGGCGGGATGGAGAGGCAGATACGCAGTATTTT.

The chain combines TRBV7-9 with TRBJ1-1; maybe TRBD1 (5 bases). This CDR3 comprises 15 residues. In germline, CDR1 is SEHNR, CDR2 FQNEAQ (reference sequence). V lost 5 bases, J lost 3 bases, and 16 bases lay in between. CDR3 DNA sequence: TGTGCCAGCAGCCGTAACAGGAACCTTGACACTGAAGCTTTCTTT. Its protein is CASSRNRNLDTEAFF. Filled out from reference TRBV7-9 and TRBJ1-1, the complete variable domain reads DTGVSQNPRHKITKRGQNVTFRCDPISEHNRLYWYRQTLGQGPEFLTYFQNEAQLEKSRLLSDRFSAERPKGSFSTLEIQRTEQGDSAMYLCASSRNRNLDTEAFFGQGTRLTVV.

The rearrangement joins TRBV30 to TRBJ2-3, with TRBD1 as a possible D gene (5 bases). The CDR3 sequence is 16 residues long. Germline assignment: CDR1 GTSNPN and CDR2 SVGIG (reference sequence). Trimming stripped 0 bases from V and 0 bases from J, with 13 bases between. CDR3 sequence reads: CAWSVPDTTSTDTQYF. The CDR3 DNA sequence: TGTGCCTGGAGTGTACCGGACACCACTAGCACAGATACGCAGTATTTT.

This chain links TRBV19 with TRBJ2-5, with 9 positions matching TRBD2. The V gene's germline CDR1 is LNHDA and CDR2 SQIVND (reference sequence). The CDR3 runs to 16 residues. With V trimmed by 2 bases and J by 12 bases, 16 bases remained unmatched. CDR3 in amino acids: CASSISRAGGPPVKYF. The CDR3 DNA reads TGTGCCAGTAGTATATCTCGAGCGGGGGGCCCCCCGGTTAAGTACTTC.

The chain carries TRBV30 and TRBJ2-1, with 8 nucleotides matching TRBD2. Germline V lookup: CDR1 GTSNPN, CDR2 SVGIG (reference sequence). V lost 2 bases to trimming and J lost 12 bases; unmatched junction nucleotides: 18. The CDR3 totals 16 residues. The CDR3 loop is CAWSPLGLALTPWQFF. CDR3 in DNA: TGTGCCTGGAGTCCTCTTGGACTAGCTTTGACGCCTTGGCAGTTCTTC.

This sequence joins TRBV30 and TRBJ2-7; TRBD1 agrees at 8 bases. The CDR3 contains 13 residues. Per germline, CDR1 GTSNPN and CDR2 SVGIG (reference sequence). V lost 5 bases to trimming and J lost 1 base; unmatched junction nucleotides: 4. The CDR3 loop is CAWAQGVSYEQYF. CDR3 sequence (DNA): TGTGCCTGGGCACAGGGGGTATCCTACGAGCAGTACTTC.

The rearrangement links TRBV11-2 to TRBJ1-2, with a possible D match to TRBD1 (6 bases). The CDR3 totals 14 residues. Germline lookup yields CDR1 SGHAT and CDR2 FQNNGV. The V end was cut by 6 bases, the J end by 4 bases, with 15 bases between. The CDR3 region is CASSQIRGSYGYTF. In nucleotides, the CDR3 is TGTGCCAGCAGTCAGATCAGGGGTAGCTATGGCTACACCTTC.

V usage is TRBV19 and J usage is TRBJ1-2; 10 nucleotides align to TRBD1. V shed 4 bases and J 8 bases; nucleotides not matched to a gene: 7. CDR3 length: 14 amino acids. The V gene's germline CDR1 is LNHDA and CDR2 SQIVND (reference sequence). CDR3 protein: CASSTGQGTGGYTF. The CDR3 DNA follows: TGTGCCAGTAGTACGGGACAGGGGACAGGGGGCTACACCTTC.

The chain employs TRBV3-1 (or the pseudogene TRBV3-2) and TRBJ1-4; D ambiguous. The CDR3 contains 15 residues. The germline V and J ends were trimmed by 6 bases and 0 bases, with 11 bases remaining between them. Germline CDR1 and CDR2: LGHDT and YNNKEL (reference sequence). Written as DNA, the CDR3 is TGTGCCAGCAGTTACAGAGCCGCAACTAATGAAAAACTGTTTTTT. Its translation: CASSYRAATNEKLFF.

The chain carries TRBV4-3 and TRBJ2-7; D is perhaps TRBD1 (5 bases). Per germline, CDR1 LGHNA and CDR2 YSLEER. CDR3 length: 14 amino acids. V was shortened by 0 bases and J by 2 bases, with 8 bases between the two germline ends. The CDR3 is CASSQEATAYEQYF. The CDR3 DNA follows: TGCGCCAGCAGCCAAGAGGCGACAGCCTACGAGCAGTACTTC.

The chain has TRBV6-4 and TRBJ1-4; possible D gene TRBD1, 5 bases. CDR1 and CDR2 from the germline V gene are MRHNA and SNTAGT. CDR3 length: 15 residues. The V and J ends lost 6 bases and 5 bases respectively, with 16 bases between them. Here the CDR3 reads CASSLGGALNEKLFF. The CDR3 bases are TGTGCCAGCAGCCTTGGAGGGGCTTTAAATGAAAAACTGTTTTTT.

This chain's CDR3 is CASSAGQGLAYNEQFF. The CDR3 coding sequence is TGTGCCAGCAGTGCCGGACAGGGTCTCGCCTACAATGAGCAGTTCTTC. The chain has TRBV2 and TRBJ2-1; 8 bases align to TRBD1. Germline CDR1 is SNHLY and CDR2 is FYNNEI. Unmatched junction bases numbered 7, after V lost 4 bases and J lost 2 bases. The CDR3 is 16 amino acids. Full variable domain (missing parts from reference TRBV2 and TRBJ2-1): EPEVTQTPSHQVTQMGQEVILRCVPISNHLYFYWYRQILGQKVEFLVSFYNNEISEKSEIFDDQFSVERPDGSNFTLKIRSTKLEDSAMYFCASSAGQGLAYNEQFFGPGTRLTVL.

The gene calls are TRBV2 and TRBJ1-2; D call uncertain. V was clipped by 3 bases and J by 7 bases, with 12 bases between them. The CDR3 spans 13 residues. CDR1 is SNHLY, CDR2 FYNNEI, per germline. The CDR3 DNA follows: TGTGCCAGCAGTGACCTCCCTTCCCTTGGCTACACCTTC. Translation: CASSDLPSLGYTF.

CDR3 in DNA: TGTGCCATCAGTGGCTTCCCGCGACGGGAGGACACCGGGGAGCTGTTTTTT. The encoded protein is CAISGFPRREDTGELFF. This sequence joins TRBV10-3 and TRBJ2-2, with 7 bases aligning to TRBD2. Germline V gene sequence: CDR1 ENHRY, CDR2 SYGVKD. This CDR3 is 17 amino acids long. J was trimmed by 3 bases and V by 4 bases; bases with no gene match: 11.

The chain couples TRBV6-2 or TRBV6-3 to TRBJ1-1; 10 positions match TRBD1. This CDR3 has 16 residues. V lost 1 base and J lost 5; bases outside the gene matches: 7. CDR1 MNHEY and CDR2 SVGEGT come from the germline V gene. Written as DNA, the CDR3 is TGTGCCAGCAGTTACTTGGGGACAGGGGTAGGAACTGAAGCTTTCTTT. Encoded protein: CASSYLGTGVGTEAFF.

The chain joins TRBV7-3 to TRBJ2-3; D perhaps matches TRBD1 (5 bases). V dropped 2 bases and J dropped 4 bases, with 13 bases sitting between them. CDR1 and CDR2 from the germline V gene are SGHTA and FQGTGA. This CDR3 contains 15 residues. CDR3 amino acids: CASSLEADRADTQYF. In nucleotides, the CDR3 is TGTGCCAGCAGCTTAGAAGCAGACAGAGCAGATACGCAGTATTTT.

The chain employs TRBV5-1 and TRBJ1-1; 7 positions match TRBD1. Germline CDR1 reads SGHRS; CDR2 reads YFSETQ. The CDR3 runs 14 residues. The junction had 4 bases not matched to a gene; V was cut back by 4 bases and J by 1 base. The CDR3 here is CASSGQGGNTEAFF. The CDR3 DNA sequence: TGCGCCAGCAGCGGCCAGGGGGGGAACACTGAAGCTTTCTTT. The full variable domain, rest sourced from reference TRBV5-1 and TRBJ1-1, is KAGVTQTPRYLIKTRGQQVTLSCSPISGHRSVSWYQQTPGQGLQFLFEYFSETQRNKGNFPGRFSGRQFSNSRSEMNVSTLELGDSALYLCASSGQGGNTEAFFGQGTRLTVV.